This TCR beta chain derives from a study of sequential checkpoint blockade in melanoma. Measured with immunoSEQ multiplex PCR; TCRdb has only the in-frame clones, and not every one. Of fewer than 40,000 clones in the sample, 70% to 90% were seen once. The treatment denotes: randomized to nivolumab then ipilimumab (arm A) or the reverse (arm B). This TCR derives from a human donor with melanoma. Material: CD8+ T cells sorted from blood (inferred from file names), obtained from a patient given nivolumab and ipilimumab in sequence.

This chain's CDR3 is CASSIQGSGTEAFF. Written as DNA, the CDR3 is TGTGCCAGTAGTATACAGGGGTCGGGCACTGAAGCTTTCTTT. The genes are TRBV19 and TRBJ1-1, with a possible D match to TRBD1 (6 bases). This CDR3 comprises 14 residues. Trimming left V 2 bases short and J 4 bases short, with 11 bases between. Germline-derived CDR1 and CDR2 are LNHDA and SQIVND (reference sequence).